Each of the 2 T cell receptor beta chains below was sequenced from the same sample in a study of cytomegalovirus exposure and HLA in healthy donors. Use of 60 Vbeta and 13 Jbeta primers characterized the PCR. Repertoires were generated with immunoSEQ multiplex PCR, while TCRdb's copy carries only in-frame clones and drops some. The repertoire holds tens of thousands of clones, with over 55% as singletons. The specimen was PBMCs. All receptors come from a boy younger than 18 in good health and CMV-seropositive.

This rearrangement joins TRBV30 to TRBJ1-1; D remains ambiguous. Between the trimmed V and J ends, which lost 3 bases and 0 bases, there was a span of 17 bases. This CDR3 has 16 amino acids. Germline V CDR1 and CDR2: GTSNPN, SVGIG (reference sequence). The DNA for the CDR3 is TGTGCCTGGAGCTCTAATCGGGATCCCATGAACACTGAAGCTTTCTTT. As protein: CAWSSNRDPMNTEAFF. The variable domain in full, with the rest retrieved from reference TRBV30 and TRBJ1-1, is SQTIHQWPATLVQPVGSPLSLECTVEGTSNPNLYWYRQAAGRGLQLLFYSVGIGQISSEVPQNLSASRPQDRQFILSSKKLLLSDSGFYLCAWSSNRDPMNTEAFFGQGTRLTVV.

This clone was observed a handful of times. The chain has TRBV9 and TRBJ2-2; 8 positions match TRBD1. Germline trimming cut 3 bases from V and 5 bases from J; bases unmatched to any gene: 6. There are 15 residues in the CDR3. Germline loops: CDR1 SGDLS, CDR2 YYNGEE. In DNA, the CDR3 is TGTGCCAGCAGCGATGACAGGGGCCGTACCGGGGAGCTGTTTTTT. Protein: CASSDDRGRTGELFF.